The clone carrying this TCR beta chain was seen only a few times. Only in-frame clones appear in the TCRdb table, and some are missing; sequencing was by immunoSEQ multiplex PCR. The sample shows 65,000 to 75,000 clones, approximately 80% of them seen only once. The data originate from a study of early stage breast cancer tumors. This CDR3 spans 12 amino acids. Germline V gives CDR1 SGHNT, CDR2 YYREEE (reference sequence). V lost 2 bases, J lost 7 bases, and 7 bases lay in between. The sequence came from a person aged 40-50 years with breast cancer. This sequence joins TRBV5-4 and TRBJ2-1; TRBD2 might be the D (5 bases). Sequencing input: blood. The CDR3 region is CASSFPGNEQFF. The CDR3 DNA reads TGTGCCAGCAGCTTTCCGGGGAATGAGCAGTTCTTC.